These T cell receptor beta chains were read from a single sample in a study of cytomegalovirus exposure and HLA in healthy donors. Assay: immunoSEQ multiplex PCR; the TCRdb copy retains only in-frame clones and omits some. The data show approximately 170,000 clones, about 71% seen once. Sequencing was carried out using PBMCs. The receptors were sampled from a woman aged 40 to 55 in good health and CMV-seropositive. Both conserved end residues are part of each CDR3. The order of the fields is D gene, J gene, V gene, CDR3 length, clone size, CDR3 protein, CDR3 DNA. A D gene is named only where the DNA matches it firmly. The size field is filled for only some rows; it gives once, few, many or a size class.

- | TRBJ2-7 | TRBV18 | 13 | few | CASSPPVSYEQYF | TGTGCCAGCTCACCGCCGGTCTCCTACGAGCAGTACTTC
- | TRBJ2-7 | TRBV15 | 15 | few | CATSREYRGPYEQYF | TGTGCCACCAGCAGAGAGTATAGGGGTCCCTACGAGCAGTACTTC
- | TRBJ1-1 | TRBV19 | 14 | - | CASSIVGKNTEAFF | TGTGCCAGTAGTATTGTGGGCAAGAACACTGAAGCTTTCTTT
- | TRBJ1-1 | TRBV18 | 15 | - | CASSPGGTWGAEAFF | TGTGCCAGCTCACCGGGGGGGACTTGGGGCGCTGAAGCTTTCTTT
TRBD2 | TRBJ2-3 | TRBV2 | 18 | - | CASSGASGGFSSTDTQYF | TGTGCCAGCAGTGGCGCTAGCGGGGGGTTTTCTAGCACAGATACGCAGTATTTT
- | TRBJ1-1 | TRBV9 | 13 | few | CASSVGRYTEAFF | TGTGCCAGCAGCGTAGGCCGGTACACTGAAGCTTTCTTT
TRBD1 | TRBJ1-2 | TRBV28 | 14 | - | CASLSGQGVSGYTF | TGTGCCAGCTTATCGGGACAGGGGGTGTCTGGCTACACCTTC
- | TRBJ2-5 | TRBV6-5 | 14 | - | CAAARGTSQETQYF | TGTGCCGCAGCCCGGGGGACTTCCCAAGAGACCCAGTACTTC
- | TRBJ2-7 | TRBV30 | 13 | - | CASSGKLIYEQYF | TGTGCCTCCTCAGGGAAGCTTATCTACGAGCAGTACTTC
- | TRBJ2-2 | TRBV15 | 15 | - | CATSRVGGRTGELFF | TGTGCCACCAGCAGGGTAGGGGGTAGGACCGGGGAGCTGTTTTTT
TRBD1 | TRBJ1-4 | TRBV28 | 14 | few | CASSLGDSNEKLFF | TGTGCCAGCAGTTTAGGGGACAGTAATGAAAAACTGTTTTTT
- | TRBJ1-2 | TRBV28 | 16 | - | CASSLSPGRLDYGYTF | TGTGCCAGCAGTTTATCGCCAGGGAGGCTAGACTATGGCTACACCTTC
TRBD1 | TRBJ2-7 | TRBV6-5 | 15 | - | CASRRPGGAAYEQYF | TGTGCCAGCAGGCGACCAGGGGGCGCAGCCTACGAGCAGTACTTC
TRBD2 | TRBJ2-3 | TRBV5-1 | 16 | - | CASSLEKAGGLDTQYF | TGCGCCAGCAGCTTGGAAAAAGCGGGAGGGCTGGATACGCAGTATTTT
TRBD1 | TRBJ1-5 | TRBV28 | 17 | - | CASSSFGTGSRNQPQHF | TGTGCCAGCAGTTCTTTCGGGACAGGGAGCCGCAATCAGCCCCAGCATTTT
- | TRBJ1-4 | TRBV4-3 | 15 | - | CASSQDPQVNEKLFF | TGCGCCAGCAGCCAAGATCCGCAGGTTAATGAAAAACTGTTTTTT
- | TRBJ2-7 | TRBV6-4 | 11 | - | CASVMACEQYF | TGTGCCAGCGTTATGGCCTGCGAGCAGTACTTC
TRBD1 | TRBJ2-3 | TRBV19 | 15 | - | CASRLDRGGTDTQYF | TGTGCCAGTAGGCTTGACAGGGGGGGCACAGATACGCAGTATTTT
- | TRBJ2-2 | TRBV7-6 | 17 | - | CASSSNRGGSNTGELFF | TGTGCCAGCAGTTCCAATCGGGGTGGGTCGAACACCGGGGAGCTGTTTTTT
- | TRBJ1-5 | TRBV7-9 | 16 | - | CASSLGAAYSNQPQHF | TGTGCCAGCAGCTTAGGGGCAGCATATAGCAATCAGCCCCAGCATTTT
- | TRBJ2-1 | TRBV7-9 | 15 | once | CASSSGVLSVGEQFF | TGTGCCAGCAGTTCAGGGGTCCTTTCGGTGGGTGAGCAGTTCTTC
TRBD1 | TRBJ2-1 | TRBV29-1 | 13 | - | CSGRQGALGEQFF | TGCAGCGGGCGACAGGGCGCTCTGGGGGAGCAGTTCTTC
- | TRBJ2-7 | TRBV7-9 | 15 | few | CASSLSQGNRHEQYF | TGTGCCAGCAGCTTATCTCAGGGGAATCGTCACGAGCAGTACTTC
- | TRBJ1-2 | TRBV29-1 | 14 | - | CSVRVSGRMDGYTF | TGCAGCGTTAGAGTTTCAGGGCGGATGGATGGCTACACCTTC
TRBD1 | TRBJ1-2 | TRBV6-1 | 15 | - | CASSEGTGGVYGYTF | TGTGCCAGCAGTGAAGGGACAGGGGGCGTCTATGGCTACACCTTC
TRBD2 | TRBJ2-3 | TRBV5-1 | 17 | - | CASSFQTRTSPTDTQYF | TGCGCCAGCAGCTTCCAAACTCGGACTAGTCCCACAGATACGCAGTATTTT
- | TRBJ1-5 | TRBV19 | 15 | - | CASSTSGGTGGPQHF | TGTGCCAGTAGTACGTCGGGAGGGACCGGAGGGCCCCAGCATTTT
- | TRBJ1-6 | TRBV9 | 14 | - | CASSSRVGPGTLHF | TGTGCCAGCAGCTCACGGGTCGGCCCCGGGACCCTCCACTTT
- | TRBJ2-1 | TRBV7-9 | 14 | - | CASSLTGIYNEQFF | TGTGCCAGCAGCTTAACGGGGATCTACAATGAGCAGTTCTTC
- | TRBJ2-2 | TRBV25-1 | 13 | - | CASSEKGSGELFF | TGTGCCAGCAGTGAAAAGGGGTCCGGGGAGCTGTTTTTT
TRBD2 | TRBJ2-4 | TRBV5-1 | 16 | - | CASSLGLAESKNIQYF | TGCGCCAGCAGCTTAGGACTAGCGGAGTCCAAAAACATTCAGTACTTC
TRBD1 | TRBJ1-3 | TRBV5-1 | 16 | few | CASSLAGTGTGNTIYF | TGCGCCAGCAGCTTGGCCGGGACAGGTACTGGAAACACCATATATTTT
TRBD1 | TRBJ1-6 | TRBV12-5 | 16 | once | CASAPTGDRVGSPLHF | TGTGCTAGTGCTCCCACAGGGGATCGGGTTGGTTCACCCCTCCACTTT